This TCR beta chain was captured in a study of blood T cells in healthy people across ages. Study-wide results and caveats: Estimates drawn from one million T cells were deemed to understate diversity.

The V gene's germline CDR1 is MGHRA and CDR2 YSYEKL. With V trimmed by 4 bases and J by 4 bases, 9 bases remained unmatched. The CDR3 runs to 16 residues. In its sample, this clonotype was seen once. Its antigen is unknown. Alongside a J-beta primer mix, a sample-barcoded 5' primer served in a second PCR lasting about 7 to 11 cycles. TCRdb called the 5' RACE reads again in MiXCR, with one record for every CDR3 protein. The sample has 1.8 million or so distinct CDR3 sequences; around 42% are singletons. There were healthy Caucasian individuals from Russia, aged 6 to 90, serving as donors. Per sample, at least 5 micrograms of total RNA were extracted.

The chain is built from TRBV4-1 and TRBJ2-3, with 9 bases lining up with TRBD2. Input material: blood. The TCR was taken from a human donor in good health. CDR3 coding DNA: TGCGCCAGCAGCCCGTCGACTAGCGGTAGCGCAGATACGCAGTATTTT. Translation gives CASSPSTSGSADTQYF.